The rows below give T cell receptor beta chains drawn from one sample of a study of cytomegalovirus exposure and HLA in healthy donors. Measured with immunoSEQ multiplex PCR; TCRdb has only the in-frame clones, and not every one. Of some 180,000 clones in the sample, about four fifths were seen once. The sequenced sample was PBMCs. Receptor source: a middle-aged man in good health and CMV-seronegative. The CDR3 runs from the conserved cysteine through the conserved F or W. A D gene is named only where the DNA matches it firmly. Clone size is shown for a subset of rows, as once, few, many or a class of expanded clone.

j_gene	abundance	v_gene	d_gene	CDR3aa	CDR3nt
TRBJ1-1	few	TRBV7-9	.	CASSFTDTEAFF	TGTGCCAGCAGCTTCACGGACACTGAAGCTTTCTTT
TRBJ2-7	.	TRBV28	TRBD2	CASSFGGGLGYEQYF	TGTGCCAGCAGTTTCGGGGGGGGCCTAGGGTACGAGCAGTACTTC
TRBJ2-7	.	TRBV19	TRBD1	CASSPHTWTGRYEQYF	TGTGCCAGTAGTCCGCACACCTGGACAGGGCGCTACGAGCAGTACTTC
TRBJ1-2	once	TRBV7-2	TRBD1	CASSSDRDSRGGYTF	TGTGCCAGCAGCTCTGACCGGGACAGTCGGGGTGGCTACACCTTC
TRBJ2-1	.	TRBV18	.	CASSPAVQAYNEQFF	TGTGCCAGCTCACCAGCGGTTCAAGCCTACAATGAGCAGTTCTTC
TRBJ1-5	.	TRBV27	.	CASSPIEVWHNQPQHF	TGTGCCAGCAGTCCGATTGAGGTATGGCACAATCAGCCCCAGCATTTT
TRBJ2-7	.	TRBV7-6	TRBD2	CASSQRDASYEQYF	TGTGCCAGCAGCCAGCGGGACGCCTCCTACGAGCAGTACTTC
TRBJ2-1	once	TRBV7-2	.	CASSRRANNEQFF	TGTGCCAGCAGCCGCAGGGCTAACAATGAGCAGTTCTTC
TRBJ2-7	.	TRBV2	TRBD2	CASRPSGYYEQYF	TGTGCCAGCAGGCCTAGCGGATACTACGAGCAGTACTTC
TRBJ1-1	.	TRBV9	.	CASSALLGGITEAFF	TGTGCCAGCAGCGCCCTACTCGGGGGTATAACTGAAGCTTTCTTT
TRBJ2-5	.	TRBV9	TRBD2	CASSVGSGTSGETQYF	TGTGCCAGCAGCGTAGGGTCGGGGACTAGCGGGGAGACCCAGTACTTC
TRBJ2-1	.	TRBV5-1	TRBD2	CASSPGLAGGINEQFF	TGCGCCAGCAGCCCTGGACTAGCGGGAGGGATCAATGAGCAGTTCTTC
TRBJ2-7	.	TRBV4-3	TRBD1	CASSQAGTGAGEQYF	TGCGCCAGCAGCCAAGCCGGGACAGGGGCGGGCGAGCAGTACTTC
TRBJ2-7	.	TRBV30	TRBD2	CAWSAQLAGGNEQYF	TGTGCCTGGAGCGCCCAACTAGCGGGAGGGAACGAGCAGTACTTC
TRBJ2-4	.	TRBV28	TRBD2	CASSGREGSKNIQYF	TGTGCCAGCAGTGGGCGGGAGGGGTCCAAAAACATTCAGTACTTC
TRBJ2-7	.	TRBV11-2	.	CASSLAQASYEQYF	TGTGCCAGCAGCTTAGCGCAGGCCTCTTACGAGCAGTACTTC
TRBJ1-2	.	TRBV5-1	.	CASSLQQGDGYTF	TGCGCCAGCAGCTTGCAACAGGGAGATGGCTACACCTTC
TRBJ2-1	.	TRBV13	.	CASSLRASGPRGNEQFF	TGTGCCAGCAGCTTAAGGGCTAGTGGGCCCCGGGGAAATGAGCAGTTCTTC
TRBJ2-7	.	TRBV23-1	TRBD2	CASSQAGTSGIRSEQYF	TGCGCCAGCAGTCAGGCCGGGACTAGCGGGATACGTTCCGAGCAGTACTTC
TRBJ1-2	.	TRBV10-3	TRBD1	CATKGQVLNYGYTF	TGTGCCACTAAGGGACAGGTGCTTAACTATGGCTACACCTTC